This T cell receptor beta chain came from a study of OX40 agonist ivuxolimab in advanced cancers. The study, taken as a whole, reports: At 0.1 to 3.0 mg/kg, clonal expansion of CD4+ and CD8+ blood T cells had occurred by week 6.

To note about this clone: Its antigen is not identified.

The CDR3 is made up of 15 amino acids. Germline V gene sequence: CDR1 SGHRS, CDR2 YFSETQ. V gave up 1 base and J gave up 4 bases, with 9 bases separating them. Assay used: immunoSEQ multiplex PCR; TCRdb lists only in-frame clones, some missing. Of tens of thousands of clones in the sample, 89% were seen once. The TCR was taken from an adult with an advanced solid tumor such as melanoma, head and neck, liver or kidney cancer. This rearrangement joins TRBV5-1 to TRBJ2-6; D remains unclear. The specimen comprised CD4+ or CD8+ T cells sorted from blood, sampled in a trial of the OX40 agonist ivuxolimab. This CDR3 is CASSLNMAGANVLTF. CDR3 bases: TGCGCCAGCAGCTTGAACATGGCGGGGGCCAACGTCCTGACTTTC.